This T cell receptor beta chain was documented in a study of T cell responses to AZD1222 COVID-19 vaccine (dated by TCRdb to the early 2020s). Background on the whole study: TCR sequencing covered approximately 230 trial participants: 207 given two doses of AZD1222 and about 26 given two doses of MenACWY control vaccine. Trial participants were enrolled into age subgroups of 18-55, 56-69 and 70-plus years, which contained roughly 150, 30 and 60 TCR-sequenced participants, respectively.

The CDR3 regions of human TCRbeta chains were analyzed by immunosequencing. Per the source publication's procedure: Repertoire TCRs were checked for matches against a reference library of SARS-CoV-2-specific TCRs that had been generated using the MIRA antigen-specificity platform. Breadth meant the fraction of unique TCRs that were SARS-CoV-2-associated, whereas depth meant the fraction of total T cells that were SARS-CoV-2-associated. Using the MIRA data, each spike-specific TCR was assigned both to the spike region to which the TCR was reactive and to a CD4 or CD8 class. Log10-transformed breadth and depth values were compared by one-way ANOVA with Sidak's multiple comparisons tests. The clones in this table, taken by TCRdb from immuneACCESS, are in-frame only. Not every clone is retained; where verified, under half of the shortfall comes from an unresolved V gene, and the cause of the rest is unknown. V and J calls and clone size are those listed in that table; D and trimming were worked out from the DNA. Here the sample has roughly 130,000 clones; about nine tenths occur a single time. Around 1.1% of the sample goes to the ten largest clones.

What this sample's time point label stands for: about 28 days (+/-7) after the second vaccine dose. AZD1222 recipients whose second dose came at about 4 weeks and those whose second dose came at about 12 weeks were combined into one group, since spike-specific TCR depth and breadth did not differ between the two schedules. Samples from vaccinated people were obtained from the UK trials COV001 and COV002, which included a single-blind randomized controlled phase 2/3 trial of AZD1222 (ChAdOx1 nCoV-19) in healthy adults. For TCRbeta chain sequencing, PBMC samples from trial participants were taken at day 0 and at day 28 after the second dose. As concerns this clone: Its target antigen remains unknown. There are no base qualities to consult, and no much larger clone falls within one base.

What the authors observed across the whole study: The whole spike protein was spanned by vaccine-associated CD4 TCRs, and dominant responses were seen in regions 160-218 and 743-854. Participants were mostly white British and included more females than males, and it was suggested by the authors that clonal diversity may have been underestimated. Conclusions about previously exposed vaccinees were limited because only six AZD1222 recipients were SARS-CoV-2 seropositive at baseline. No day 14 peak-response samples were available, so repertoires were characterized only after the peak T cell response. Reportedly, almost half of the unique spike-specific TCRs recognized epitopes lying outside the regions that are mutated in the B.1.351 and B.1.1.7 variants. Spike-specific TCR breadth and depth rose significantly after two AZD1222 doses compared with day 0 and with MenACWY recipients. The 56-69-year group was small, and its depth increase did not reach significance, likely because of low power.

Trimming removed 0 bases from V and 2 bases from J, leaving 7 bases between the germline ends. The CDR3 covers 14 residues, taking in both the cysteine and the phenylalanine. Left in the record is the CDR3 DNA by itself, 42 bases read in frame from the first base. CDR1 and CDR2 are drawn from the germline V gene (reference sequence): PRHDT, FYEKMQ. The specimen was peripheral blood, collected 28 days after the second AZD1222 dose. The TCR sequence derives from an adult who received the AZD1222 COVID-19 vaccine. The chain is made from TRBV13 and TRBJ1-2; the D gene is perhaps TRBD1, on 6 matching bases. The nucleotide sequence reads as follows: TGTGCCAGCAGCTTAGGACAGGGAAACTATGGCTACACCTTC. It specifies CASSLGQGNYGYTF.